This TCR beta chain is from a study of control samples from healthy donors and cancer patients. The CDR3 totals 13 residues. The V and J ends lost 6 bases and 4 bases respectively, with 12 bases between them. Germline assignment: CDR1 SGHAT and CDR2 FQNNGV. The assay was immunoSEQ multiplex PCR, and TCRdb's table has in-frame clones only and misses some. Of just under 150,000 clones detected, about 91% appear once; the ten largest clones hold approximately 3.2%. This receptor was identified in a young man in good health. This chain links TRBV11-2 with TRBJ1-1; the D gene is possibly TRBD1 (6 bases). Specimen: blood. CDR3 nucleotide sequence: TGTGCCAGCAGATTGGGACAATCCACTGAAGCTTTCTTT. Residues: CASRLGQSTEAFF. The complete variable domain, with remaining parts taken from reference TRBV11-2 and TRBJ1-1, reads EAGVAQSPRYKIIEKRQSVAFWCNPISGHATLYWYQQILGQGPKLLIQFQNNGVVDDSQLPKDRFSAERLKGVDSTLKIQPAKLEDSAVYLCASRLGQSTEAFFGQGTRLTVV.